This TCR beta chain was identified during a study of blood T cell repertoires in COVID-19. Study at large: Some COVID-19 samples were acute and others convalescent; all came from the United States, Italy and Spain. PBMCs, B-cell-depleted T cells, or T cells were the source of the cDNA or gDNA that made up the material.

Per the germline V gene, CDR1 is SQVTM and CDR2 is ANQGSEA. The CDR3 consists of 14 residues. Trimming at V came to 6 bases and at J to 0 bases, leaving 6 bases not matched to a gene. In the original processing: Amplification from reference gene primers served as the basis for estimated nucleated cell counts. The table came from immunoSEQ multiplex PCR; TCRdb's copy has only in-frame clones and leaves some out. D and trimming were read from the DNA, whereas the V and J calls and clone size are those reported in that table. Here the sample spans around 200,000 clones, 88% being singletons. The sequencing sample was made of peripheral blood. The source is a man aged 18 to 29 with active or convalescent COVID-19. This chain connects TRBV29-1 to TRBJ2-7; 9 nucleotides line up with TRBD1. CDR3 coding DNA: TGCAGCGTAACGACAGGGGGAAACTCCTACGAGCAGTACTTC. Translating it yields CSVTTGGNSYEQYF.